This TCR beta chain was profiled in a study of CD8 T cells in ankylosing spondylitis. The germline V gene has CDR1 LGHDT and CDR2 YNNKEL (reference sequence). The CDR3 extends over 15 amino acids. The V gene end was trimmed by 2 bases and the J gene end by 4 bases; junction bases not matched to a gene: 5. This clonotype has just a few counts. What it binds is not known. Regarding the study as a whole: As reported, disease-linked clones showed significant enrichment in matched ankylosing spondylitis synovial fluid. In synovial fluid and blood from reactive arthritis, some motif variants were previously reported.

It was by quantitative 5'-RACE with molecular barcodes that TCR beta libraries were made. TCRdb passed the 5' RACE reads through MiXCR, listing each CDR3 protein once. The sample carries 150,000 to 200,000 distinct CDR3 sequences, roughly 34% recorded once. Sequencing used synovial fluid, either unsorted or a sorted T cell fraction (not recorded which). The chain uses TRBV3-1 and TRBJ2-1, with 7 positions matching TRBD2. The sequence was obtained from a male donor with ankylosing spondylitis. The CDR3, as DNA: TGTGCCAGCAGCCAAAGCCCTAGCGGTTACAATGAGCAGTTCTTC. As protein: CASSQSPSGYNEQFF.